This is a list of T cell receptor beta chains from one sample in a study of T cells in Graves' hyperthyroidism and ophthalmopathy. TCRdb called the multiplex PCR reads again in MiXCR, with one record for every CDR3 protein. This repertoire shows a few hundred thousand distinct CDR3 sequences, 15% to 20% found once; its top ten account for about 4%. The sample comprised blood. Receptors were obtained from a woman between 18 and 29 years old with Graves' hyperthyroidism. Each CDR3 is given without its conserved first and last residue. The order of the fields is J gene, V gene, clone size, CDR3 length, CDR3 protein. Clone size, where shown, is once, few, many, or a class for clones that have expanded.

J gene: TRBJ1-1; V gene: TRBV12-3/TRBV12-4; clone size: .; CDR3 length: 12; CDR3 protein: ASTNPLGDTEAF
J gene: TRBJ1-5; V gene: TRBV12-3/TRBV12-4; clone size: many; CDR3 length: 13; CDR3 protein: ASSSSRGGFQPQH
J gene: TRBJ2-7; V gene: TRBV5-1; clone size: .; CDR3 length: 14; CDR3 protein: ASSFTQGATPYEQY
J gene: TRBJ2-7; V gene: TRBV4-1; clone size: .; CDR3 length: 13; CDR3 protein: ASSQAGTASYEQY
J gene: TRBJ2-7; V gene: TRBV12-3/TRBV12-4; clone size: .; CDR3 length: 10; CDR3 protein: ASRGLPYEQY
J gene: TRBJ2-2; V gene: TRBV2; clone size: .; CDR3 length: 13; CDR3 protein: ASSAPTGGTGELF
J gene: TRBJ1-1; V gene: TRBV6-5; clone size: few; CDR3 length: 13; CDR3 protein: ASSYMQGRNTEAF
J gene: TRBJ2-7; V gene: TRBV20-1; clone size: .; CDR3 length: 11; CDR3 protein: SASRIASYDQY
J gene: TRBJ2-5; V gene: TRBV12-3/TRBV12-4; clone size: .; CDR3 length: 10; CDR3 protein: ASGQGKETQY
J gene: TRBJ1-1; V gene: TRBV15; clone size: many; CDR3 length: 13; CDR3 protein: ATSTGERMNTEAF
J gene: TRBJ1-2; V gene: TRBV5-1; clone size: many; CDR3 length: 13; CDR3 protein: ASSLALTAVYGYT
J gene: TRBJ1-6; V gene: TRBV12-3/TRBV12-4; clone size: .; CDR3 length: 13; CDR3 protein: ASSDGIAYNSPLH
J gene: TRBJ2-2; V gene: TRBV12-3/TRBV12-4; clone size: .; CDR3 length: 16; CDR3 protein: ASSLGYSSSGLIGELF
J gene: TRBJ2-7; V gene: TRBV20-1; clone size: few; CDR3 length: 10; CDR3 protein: SARGPWVEQY
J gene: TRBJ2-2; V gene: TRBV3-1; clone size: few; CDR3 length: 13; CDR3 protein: ASSQGVGMAGELF
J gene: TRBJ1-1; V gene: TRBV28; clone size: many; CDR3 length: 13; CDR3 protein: ASSPGGQINTEAF